This entry features one T cell receptor (beta chain) sequence. The target antigen is unknown. In germline, CDR1 is DFQATT, CDR2 SNEGSKA (reference sequence). V was trimmed by 1 base and J by 4 bases, leaving 17 bases between them. The CDR3 is 16 amino acids. This sample was included in a study of blood T cells in healthy people across ages. Regarding the study as a whole: Donors of long life had a larger count of naive CD4+ cells and greater diversity than aged donors. Diversity was estimated from one million T cells, and these estimates were considered underestimates.

For the second PCR, which ran for about 7 to 11 cycles, a sample-barcoded 5' primer and a J-beta primer mix were used. With 12 random nucleotides, a template-switch adaptor tagged each individual cDNA molecule. From the 5' RACE reads, TCRdb called clonotypes with MiXCR, one entry per CDR3 protein. Of 1.5 million to 2 million distinct CDR3 sequences in the sample, about 50% are singletons; the top ten hold approximately 2.1%. V and J are TRBV20-1 and TRBJ1-5, with D maybe TRBD1 (6 bases). The receptor was derived from a middle-aged woman in good health. The source material was blood. The CDR3 loop is CSARGPGAVANQPQHF. For the CDR3, the DNA is TGCAGTGCTAGAGGTCCAGGGGCAGTGGCAAATCAGCCCCAGCATTTT.